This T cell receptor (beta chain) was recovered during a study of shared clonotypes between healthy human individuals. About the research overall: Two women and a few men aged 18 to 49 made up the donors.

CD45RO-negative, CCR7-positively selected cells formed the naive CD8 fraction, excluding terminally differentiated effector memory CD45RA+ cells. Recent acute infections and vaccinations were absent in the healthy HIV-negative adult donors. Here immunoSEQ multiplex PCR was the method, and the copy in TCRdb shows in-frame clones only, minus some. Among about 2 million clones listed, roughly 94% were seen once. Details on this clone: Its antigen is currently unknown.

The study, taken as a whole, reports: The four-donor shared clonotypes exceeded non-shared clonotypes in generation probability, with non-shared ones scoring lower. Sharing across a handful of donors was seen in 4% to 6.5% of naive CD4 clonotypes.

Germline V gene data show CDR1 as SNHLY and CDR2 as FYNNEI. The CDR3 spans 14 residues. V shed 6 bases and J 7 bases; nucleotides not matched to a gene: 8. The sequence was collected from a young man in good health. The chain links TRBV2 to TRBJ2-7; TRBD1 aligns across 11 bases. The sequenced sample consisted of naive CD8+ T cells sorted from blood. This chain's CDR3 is CASSDGQGAGEQYF. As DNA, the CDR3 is TGTGCCAGCAGCGATGGACAGGGGGCCGGTGAGCAGTACTTC.